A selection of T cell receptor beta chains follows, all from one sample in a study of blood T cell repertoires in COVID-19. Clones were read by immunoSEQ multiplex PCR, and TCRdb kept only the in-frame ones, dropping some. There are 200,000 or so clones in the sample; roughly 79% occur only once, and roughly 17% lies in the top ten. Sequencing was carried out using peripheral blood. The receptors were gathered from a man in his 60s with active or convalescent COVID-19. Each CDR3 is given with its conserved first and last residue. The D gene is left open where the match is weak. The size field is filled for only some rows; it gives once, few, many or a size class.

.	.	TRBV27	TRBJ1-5	CASSSGREDQPQHF	TGTGCCAGCAGCTCGGGAAGGGAAGACCAGCCCCAGCATTTT
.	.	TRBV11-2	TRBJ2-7	CASSIDLGPYEQYF	TGTGCCAGCAGCATCGACTTGGGGCCCTACGAGCAGTACTTC
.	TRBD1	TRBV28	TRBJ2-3	CASSWGQGATDTQYF	TGTGCCAGCAGTTGGGGACAGGGAGCCACAGATACGCAGTATTTT
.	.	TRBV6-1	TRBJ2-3	CASSEGPTDTQYF	TGTGCCAGCAGTGAAGGGCCCACAGATACGCAGTATTTT
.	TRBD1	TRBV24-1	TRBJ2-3	CATSRTGGTDTQYF	TGTGCCACCAGTAGGACAGGGGGCACAGATACGCAGTATTTT
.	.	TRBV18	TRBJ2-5	CASSPPRVETQYF	TGTGCCAGCTCACCACCCAGGGTTGAGACCCAGTACTTC
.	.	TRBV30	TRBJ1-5	CAWRIPGQPNQPQHF	TGTGCCTGGAGAATACCCGGACAGCCGAATCAGCCCCAGCATTTT
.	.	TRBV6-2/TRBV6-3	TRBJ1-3	CASSQGLISGNTIYF	TGTGCCAGCAGTCAAGGACTGATCTCTGGAAACACCATATATTTT
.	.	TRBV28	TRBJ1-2	CASSFVGRRGYGYTF	TGTGCCAGCAGTTTTGTAGGGCGGAGGGGCTATGGCTACACCTTC
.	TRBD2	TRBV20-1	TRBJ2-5	CSASPGTSRLGETQYF	TGCAGTGCTAGTCCCGGGACTAGCCGGCTGGGTGAGACCCAGTACTTC
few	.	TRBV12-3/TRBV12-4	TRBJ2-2	CASSSAAVGELFF	TGTGCCAGCAGTTCCGCGGCAGTCGGGGAGCTGTTTTTT
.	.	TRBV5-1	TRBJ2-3	CASSLVAVSSTDTQYF	TGCGCCAGCAGCTTGGTGGCGGTATCTAGCACAGATACGCAGTATTTT
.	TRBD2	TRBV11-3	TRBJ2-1	CASSTGTSGSYNEQFF	TGTGCCAGCAGCACCGGGACTAGCGGTTCCTACAATGAGCAGTTCTTC
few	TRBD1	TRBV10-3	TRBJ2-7	CAISEFIPGTGGYEQYF	TGTGCCATCAGTGAGTTTATCCCCGGGACAGGGGGCTACGAGCAGTACTTC
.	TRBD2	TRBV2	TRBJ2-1	CASRGTSGGQANEQFF	TGTGCCAGCAGGGGAACTAGCGGGGGGCAGGCCAATGAGCAGTTCTTC
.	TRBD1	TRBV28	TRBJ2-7	CASEGGTGARNEQYF	TGTGCCAGCGAGGGGGGGACAGGGGCGAGGAACGAGCAGTACTTC
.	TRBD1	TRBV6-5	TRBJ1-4	CASSNDDRGEEKLFF	TGTGCCAGCAGTAACGACGACAGGGGAGAGGAAAAACTGTTTTTT
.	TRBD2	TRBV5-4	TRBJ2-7	CASSSPPLAGVDEQYF	TGTGCCAGCAGCTCCCCCCCTCTAGCGGGAGTGGACGAGCAGTACTTC
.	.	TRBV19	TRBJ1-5	CASSMRGFPDNQPQHF	TGTGCCAGTAGTATGCGGGGCTTCCCGGATAATCAGCCCCAGCATTTT
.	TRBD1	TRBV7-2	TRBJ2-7	CASTLSGQVSYEQYF	TGTGCCAGCACCTTGTCAGGACAGGTCTCCTACGAGCAGTACTTC
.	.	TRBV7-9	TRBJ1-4	CASSYELGGEKLFF	TGTGCCAGCAGCTACGAGTTAGGAGGTGAAAAACTGTTTTTT
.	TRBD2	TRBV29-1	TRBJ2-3	CSVAVSGDTQYF	TGCAGCGTTGCGGTTAGCGGGGATACGCAGTATTTT
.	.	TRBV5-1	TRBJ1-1	CASSLAAATEAFF	TGCGCCAGCAGCTTGGCCGCAGCGACTGAAGCTTTCTTT
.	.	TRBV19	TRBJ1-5	CASTPPTGFNQPQHF	TGTGCCAGTACCCCCCCTACAGGCTTCAATCAGCCCCAGCATTTT
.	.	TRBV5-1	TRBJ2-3	CASSLDPGAQYF	TGCGCCAGCAGCTTGGATCCTGGAGCGCAGTATTTT
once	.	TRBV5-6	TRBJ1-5	CASSFEGTSNQPQHF	TGTGCCAGCAGCTTCGAGGGAACAAGCAATCAGCCCCAGCATTTT